This TCR beta chain was sequenced in a study of blood T cell repertoires in COVID-19. The authors' processing: Amplification from reference gene primers served as the basis for estimated nucleated cell counts. Using immunoSEQ multiplex PCR, the repertoire was profiled, and TCRdb retains in-frame clones only, with some absent. V and J calls and clone size are as listed in that table; D and trimming were resolved from the DNA. The sample lists some 200,000 clones, 86% occurring once. Germline CDR1 SGHDN, CDR2 FVKESK. The CDR3 consists of 16 residues. The junction had 10 bases not matched to a gene; V was cut back by 3 bases and J by 5 bases.

The sequenced sample consisted of peripheral blood. The receptor was derived from a woman in her forties or fifties with acute or convalescent COVID-19. This chain uses TRBV14 with TRBJ1-1, with TRBD1 matching 9 bases. This chain's CDR3 is CASSQYPGQGRTEAFF. In nucleotides, the CDR3 is TGTGCCAGCAGCCAGTACCCGGGACAGGGAAGGACTGAAGCTTTCTTT.